This T cell receptor beta chain was recovered during a study of cytomegalovirus exposure and HLA in healthy donors. This CDR3 has 14 amino acids. Per the germline V gene, CDR1 is SGHRS and CDR2 is YFSETQ. Trimming cost V 6 bases and J 3 bases; bases outside gene matches: 4. Findings of the study overall: Usually a TCR sequence was rare, but some public TCRs were found in many donors.

In the PCR, 60 Vbeta and 13 Jbeta primers were used. This table comes from immunoSEQ multiplex PCR, and its TCRdb copy is limited to in-frame clones, with some not included. The table includes about 130,000 clones, around 80% detected once. As to this clone: Its antigen is unidentified.

The receptor comes from a young man in good health and CMV-seronegative. The sequencing input was PBMCs. The V call is TRBV5-1, the J call TRBJ2-1; TRBD2 matches at 9 bases. CDR3 residues: CASKTSGYYNEQFF. In nucleotides, the CDR3 is TGCGCCAGCAAAACTAGCGGGTACTACAATGAGCAGTTCTTC.